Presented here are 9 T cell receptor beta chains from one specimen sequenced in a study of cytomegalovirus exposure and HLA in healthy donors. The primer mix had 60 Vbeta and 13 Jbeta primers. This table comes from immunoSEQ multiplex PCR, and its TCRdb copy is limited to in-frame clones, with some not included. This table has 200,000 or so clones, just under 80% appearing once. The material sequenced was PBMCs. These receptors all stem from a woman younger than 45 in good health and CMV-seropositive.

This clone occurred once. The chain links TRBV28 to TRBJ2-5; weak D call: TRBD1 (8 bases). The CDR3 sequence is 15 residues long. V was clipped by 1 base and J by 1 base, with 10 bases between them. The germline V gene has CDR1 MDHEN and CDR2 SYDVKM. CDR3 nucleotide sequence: TGTGCCAGCAGTTTATACAGGGGGGGCCAAGAGACCCAGTACTTC. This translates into CASSLYRGGQETQYF.

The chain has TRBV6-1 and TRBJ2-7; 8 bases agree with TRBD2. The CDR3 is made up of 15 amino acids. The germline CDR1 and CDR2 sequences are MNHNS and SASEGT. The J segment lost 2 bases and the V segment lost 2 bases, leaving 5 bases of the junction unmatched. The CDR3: CASSESAGGPYEQYF. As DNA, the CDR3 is TGTGCCAGCAGTGAATCCGCGGGGGGCCCCTACGAGCAGTACTTC.

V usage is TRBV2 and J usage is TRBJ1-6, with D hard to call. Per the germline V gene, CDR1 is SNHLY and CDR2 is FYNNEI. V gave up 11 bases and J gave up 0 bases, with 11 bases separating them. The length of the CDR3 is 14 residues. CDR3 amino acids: CALGESSYNSPLHF. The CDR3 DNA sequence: TGTGCCCTCGGGGAGAGCTCCTATAATTCACCCCTCCACTTT.

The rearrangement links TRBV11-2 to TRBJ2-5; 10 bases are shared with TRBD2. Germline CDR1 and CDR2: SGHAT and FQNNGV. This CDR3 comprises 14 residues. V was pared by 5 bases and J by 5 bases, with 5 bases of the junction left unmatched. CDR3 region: CASSKRGGSETQYF. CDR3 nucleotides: TGTGCCAGCAGCAAGCGGGGGGGGAGTGAGACCCAGTACTTC.

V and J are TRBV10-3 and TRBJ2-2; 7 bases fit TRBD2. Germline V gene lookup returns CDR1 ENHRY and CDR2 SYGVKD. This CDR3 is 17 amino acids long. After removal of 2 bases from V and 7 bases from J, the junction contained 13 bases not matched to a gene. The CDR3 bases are TGTGCCATCAGTGAGGGAGCGGGAAACATAAAAATCGGGGAGCTGTTTTTT. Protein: CAISEGAGNIKIGELFF.

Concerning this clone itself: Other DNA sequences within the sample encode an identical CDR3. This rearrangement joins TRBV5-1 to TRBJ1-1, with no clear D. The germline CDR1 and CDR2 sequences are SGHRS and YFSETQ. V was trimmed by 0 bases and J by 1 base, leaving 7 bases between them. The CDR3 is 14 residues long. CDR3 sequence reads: CASSLAGGNTEAFF. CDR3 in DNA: TGCGCCAGCAGCTTGGCTGGCGGGAACACTGAAGCTTTCTTT.

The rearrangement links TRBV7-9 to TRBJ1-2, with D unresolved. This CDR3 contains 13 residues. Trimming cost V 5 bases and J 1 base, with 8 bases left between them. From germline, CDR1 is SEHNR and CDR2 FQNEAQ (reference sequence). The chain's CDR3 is CASSTQHNYGYTF. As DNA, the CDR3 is TGTGCCAGCAGCACCCAACATAACTATGGCTACACCTTC.

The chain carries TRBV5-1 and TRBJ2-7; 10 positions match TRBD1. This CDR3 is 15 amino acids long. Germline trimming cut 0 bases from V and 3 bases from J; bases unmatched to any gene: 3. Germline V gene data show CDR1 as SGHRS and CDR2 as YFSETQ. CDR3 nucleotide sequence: TGCGCCAGCAGCTTGGGCGGGACAGGGGACTACGAGCAGTACTTC. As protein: CASSLGGTGDYEQYF. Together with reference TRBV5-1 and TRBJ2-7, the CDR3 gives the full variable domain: KAGVTQTPRYLIKTRGQQVTLSCSPISGHRSVSWYQQTPGQGLQFLFEYFSETQRNKGNFPGRFSGRQFSNSRSEMNVSTLELGDSALYLCASSLGGTGDYEQYFGPGTRLTVT.

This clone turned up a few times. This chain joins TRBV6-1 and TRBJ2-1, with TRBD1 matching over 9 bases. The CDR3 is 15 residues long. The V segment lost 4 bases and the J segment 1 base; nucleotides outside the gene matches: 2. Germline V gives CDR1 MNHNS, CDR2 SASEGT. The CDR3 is CASSAGQGSYNEQFF. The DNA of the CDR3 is TGTGCCAGCAGTGCAGGACAGGGGTCCTACAATGAGCAGTTCTTC.